This section outlines one T cell receptor beta chain sequence together with its context. Method: immunoSEQ multiplex PCR; TCRdb's copy keeps in-frame clones and lacks some. The data hold roughly 93,000 clones, with 80% to 95% observed a single time. This entry comes from a study of T cell changes during pregnancy in multiple sclerosis. In germline, CDR1 is SGDLS, CDR2 YYNGEE. The length of the CDR3 is 14 residues. The V and J ends lost 4 bases and 3 bases, in that order; junction bases with no gene match: 7. The sequencing used peripheral blood, collected before pregnancy. The receptor's source is a female donor with multiple sclerosis, enrolled in a pregnancy study. V is TRBV9 and J is TRBJ2-7; 7 bases fit TRBD1. The CDR3 region is CASSPSGQNYEQYF. The CDR3 DNA is TGTGCCAGCAGCCCGTCGGGACAGAACTACGAGCAGTACTTC.